This T cell receptor beta chain was found in a study of blood T cells in healthy people across ages. The sample holds a few counts of this clonotype. Its antigen remains unknown. A second PCR, run for roughly 7 to 12 cycles, used a sample-barcoded 5' primer plus a J-beta primer mix. TCRdb reprocessed the 5' RACE reads via MiXCR and lists one record per CDR3 protein. The top ten hold 13% of the sample, which has about a million distinct CDR3 sequences, 40% to 60% seen once. The CDR3 has 15 amino acids. Germline V gene lookup returns CDR1 MDHEN and CDR2 SYDVKM. After removal of 2 bases from V and 6 bases from J, the junction contained 6 bases not matched to a gene. Study-wide results and caveats: Diversity estimated from one million T cells was considered an underestimate.

The sequence derives from a man aged 25-45 years in good health. Sequenced: blood. V and J are TRBV28 and TRBJ2-7; 11 nucleotides line up with TRBD1. The CDR3 sequence: CASSLKGQGEREQYF. DNA for the CDR3: TGTGCCAGCAGTTTAAAGGGACAGGGGGAGCGCGAGCAGTACTTC.